Many counts were recorded for the clone carrying this T cell receptor (beta chain). No antigen is known for it. CDR3 length equals 12 residues. The V end was cut by 1 base, the J end by 10 bases, with 8 bases between. The germline gives CDR1 GTSNPN, CDR2 SVGIG (reference sequence). The table came from immunoSEQ multiplex PCR; TCRdb's copy has only in-frame clones and leaves some out. The sample records millions of clones, approximately 95% being singletons. All donors were healthy HIV-negative adults lacking recent acute infections or vaccinations. The data belong to a study of shared clonotypes between healthy human individuals. Overall study findings and caveats: Of the naive CD4 clonotypes, about 5% were shared across several donors. Generation probability values for non-shared clonotypes were lower than those for clonotypes shared by all four donors.

Sequenced input: naive CD4+ T cells sorted from blood. This sample's subset: CD45RA+ positively selected. J is TRBJ1-6 and V is TRBV30; D call uncertain. The clonotype was recovered from a man in his late teens or twenties in good health. The CDR3 loop reads CAWSGKYSPLHF. CDR3 sequence (DNA): TGTGCCTGGAGTGGGAAGTACTCACCCCTCCACTTT.